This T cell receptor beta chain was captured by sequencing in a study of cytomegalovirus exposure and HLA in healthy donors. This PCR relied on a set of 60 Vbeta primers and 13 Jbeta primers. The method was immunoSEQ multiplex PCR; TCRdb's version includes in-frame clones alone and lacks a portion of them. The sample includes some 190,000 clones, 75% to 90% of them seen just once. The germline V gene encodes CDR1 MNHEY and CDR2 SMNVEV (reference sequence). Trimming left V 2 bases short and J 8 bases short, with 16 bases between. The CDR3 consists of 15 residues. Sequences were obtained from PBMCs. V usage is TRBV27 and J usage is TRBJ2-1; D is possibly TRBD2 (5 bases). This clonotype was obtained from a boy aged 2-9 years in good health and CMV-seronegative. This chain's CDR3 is CASSLSRAESDEQFF. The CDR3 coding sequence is TGTGCCAGCAGTTTAAGTAGAGCGGAGTCGGATGAGCAGTTCTTC.